The T cell receptor (beta chain) described here comes from a study of shared clonotypes between healthy human individuals. The CDR3 is 14 residues long. Germline CDR1 is MDHEN and CDR2 is SYDVKM. V dropped 2 bases and J dropped 1 base, with 8 bases sitting between them. Data came from immunoSEQ multiplex PCR; TCRdb stores just in-frame clones and leaves some out. The profile shows roughly 2.2 million clones, 80% to 95% of them singletons. Sequences were obtained from naive CD4+ T cells from PBMCs. The subset was: CD45RA+ positively selected. This receptor was identified in a man in his late teens or twenties in good health. Some clones in this sample may be carry-over from other donors' samples. This chain links TRBV28 with TRBJ1-1; D is possibly TRBD1 (5 bases). CDR3 in DNA: TGTGCCAGCAGTTTAGCAGGGAAGAACACTGAAGCTTTCTTT. This sequence encodes CASSLAGKNTEAFF.